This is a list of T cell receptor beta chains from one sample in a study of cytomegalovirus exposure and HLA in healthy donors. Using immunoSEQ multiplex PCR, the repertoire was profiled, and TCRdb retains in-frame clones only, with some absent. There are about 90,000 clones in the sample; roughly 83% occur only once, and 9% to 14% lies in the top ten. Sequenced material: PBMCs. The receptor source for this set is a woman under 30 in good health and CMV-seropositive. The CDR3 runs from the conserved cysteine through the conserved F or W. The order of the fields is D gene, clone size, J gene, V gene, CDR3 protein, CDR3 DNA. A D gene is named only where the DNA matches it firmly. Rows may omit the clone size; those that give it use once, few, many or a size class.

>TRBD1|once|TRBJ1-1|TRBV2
CASSEPGQGRAEAFF
TGTGCCAGCAGTGAGCCGGGACAGGGGAGGGCTGAAGCTTTCTTT
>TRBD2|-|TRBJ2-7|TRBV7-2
CASSLDSGGTYEQYF
TGTGCCAGCAGCTTAGATAGCGGGGGGACCTACGAGCAGTACTTC
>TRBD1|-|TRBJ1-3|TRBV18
CASSPPKDRSGNTIYF
TGTGCCAGCTCACCACCGAAGGACAGGTCTGGAAACACCATATATTTT
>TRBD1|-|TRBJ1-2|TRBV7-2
CASSFGTGGYGYTF
TGTGCCAGCAGCTTTGGGACAGGGGGCTATGGCTACACCTTC
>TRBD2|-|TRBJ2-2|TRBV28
CASSLSGLAPYTGELFF
TGTGCCAGCAGTTTATCAGGACTAGCTCCTTACACCGGGGAGCTGTTTTTT
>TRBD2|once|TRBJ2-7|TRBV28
CASSSLNLAAPYEQYF
TGTGCCAGCAGTTCATTAAACCTAGCGGCCCCCTACGAGCAGTACTTC
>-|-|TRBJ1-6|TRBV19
CASSTRGVYNSPLHF
TGTGCCAGTAGTACGCGCGGGGTTTATAATTCACCCCTCCACTTT
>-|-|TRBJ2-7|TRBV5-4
CASTLEGHEQYF
TGTGCCAGCACTCTGGAGGGCCACGAGCAGTACTTC
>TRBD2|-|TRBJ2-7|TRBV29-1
CSVTQGGTSYEQYF
TGCAGCGTTACCCAGGGAGGGACCTCCTACGAGCAGTACTTC
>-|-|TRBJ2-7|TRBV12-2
CASRSRRAGGDHEQYF
TGTGCAAGTCGCTCCAGGAGGGCGGGGGGGGACCACGAGCAGTACTTC
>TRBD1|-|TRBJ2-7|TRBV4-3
CASSHDIRDRGQDEQYF
TGCGCCAGCAGCCATGATATCCGGGACAGGGGGCAAGACGAGCAGTACTTC
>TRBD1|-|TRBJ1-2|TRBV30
CAWSPGQGGNYGYTF
TGTGCCTGGAGCCCGGGACAGGGTGGTAACTATGGCTACACCTTC
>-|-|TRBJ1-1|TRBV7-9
CASSLGGGSPNAEAFF
TGTGCCAGCAGCTTAGGGGGGGGCAGCCCCAACGCTGAAGCTTTCTTT
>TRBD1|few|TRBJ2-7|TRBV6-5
CASTRDRGAHEQYF
TGTGCCAGCACCAGGGACAGGGGAGCCCACGAGCAGTACTTC
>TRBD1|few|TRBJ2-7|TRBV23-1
CASSGTTGAQYEQYF
TGCGCCAGCAGTGGCACGACAGGGGCCCAGTACGAGCAGTACTTC
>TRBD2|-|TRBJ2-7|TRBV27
CASSFSGGEPYEQYF
TGTGCCAGCAGTTTTAGCGGGGGGGAACCCTACGAGCAGTACTTC
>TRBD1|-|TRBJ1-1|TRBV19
CASRWDRGLGAFF
TGTGCCAGTAGATGGGACAGGGGACTAGGAGCTTTCTTT
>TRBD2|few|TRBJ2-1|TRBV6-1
CASSEFSGGINEQFF
TGTGCCAGCAGTGAATTCAGCGGGGGTATCAATGAGCAGTTCTTC
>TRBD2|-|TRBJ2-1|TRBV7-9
CASSSQLSGGYNEQFF
TGTGCCAGCAGCTCCCAGCTTTCGGGGGGATACAATGAGCAGTTCTTC
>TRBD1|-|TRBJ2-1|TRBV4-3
CASSFRDREVDEQFF
TGCGCCAGCAGCTTCCGGGACAGGGAGGTTGATGAGCAGTTCTTC
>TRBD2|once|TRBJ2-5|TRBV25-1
CASSELAGEETQYF
TGTGCCAGCAGTGAACTAGCGGGGGAAGAGACCCAGTACTTC
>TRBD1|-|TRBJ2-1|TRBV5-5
CASSSTPGQGSDEQFF
TGTGCCAGCAGCTCGACGCCGGGACAGGGTTCCGATGAGCAGTTCTTC
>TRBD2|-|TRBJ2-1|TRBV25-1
CASSEYLTSGVGNEQFF
TGTGCCAGCAGTGAATATTTAACTAGCGGGGTTGGAAATGAGCAGTTCTTC
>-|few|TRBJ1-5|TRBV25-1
CASSETGNQPQHF
TGTGCCAGCAGTGAAACAGGCAATCAGCCCCAGCATTTT
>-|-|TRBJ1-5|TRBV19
CASMAQEQPQHF
TGTGCCAGTATGGCCCAGGAACAGCCCCAGCATTTT
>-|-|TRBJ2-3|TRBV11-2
CASSLAGFDADTQYF
TGTGCCAGCAGCTTAGCAGGATTTGACGCAGATACGCAGTATTTT
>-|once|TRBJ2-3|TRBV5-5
CASSLVGTRQDTQYF
TGTGCCAGCAGCTTGGTAGGCACTCGACAGGATACGCAGTATTTT
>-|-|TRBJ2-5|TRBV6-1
CASSEVAEYQETQYF
TGTGCCAGCAGTGAAGTGGCGGAGTACCAAGAGACCCAGTACTTC
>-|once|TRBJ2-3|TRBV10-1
CASSEGQLSTQYF
TGCGCCAGCAGTGAGGGACAGCTCTCTACGCAGTATTTT
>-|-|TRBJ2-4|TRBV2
CASSETGQSKNIQYF
TGTGCCAGCAGTGAAACGGGACAATCCAAAAACATTCAGTACTTC
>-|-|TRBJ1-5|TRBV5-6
CASSLFTQRSNQPQHF
TGTGCCAGCAGCTTGTTTACCCAAAGGAGTAATCAGCCCCAGCATTTT
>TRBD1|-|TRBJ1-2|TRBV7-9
CASSLEGQGIQGYTF
TGTGCCAGCAGCTTAGAGGGACAGGGGATCCAAGGCTACACCTTC
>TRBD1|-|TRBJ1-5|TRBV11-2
CASSLGPGGSRPQHF
TGTGCCAGCAGCTTAGGCCCAGGGGGTTCGAGGCCCCAGCATTTT
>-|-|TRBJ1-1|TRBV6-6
CASSYYSRGGTEAFF
TGTGCCAGCAGTTACTATAGTCGGGGAGGCACTGAAGCTTTCTTT
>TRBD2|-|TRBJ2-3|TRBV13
CASSLRGGPGDTQYF
TGTGCCAGCAGCTTACGGGGGGGCCCAGGAGATACGCAGTATTTT
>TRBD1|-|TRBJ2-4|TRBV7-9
CASSPGQGAKNIQYF
TGTGCCAGCAGTCCCGGACAGGGGGCCAAAAACATTCAGTACTTC
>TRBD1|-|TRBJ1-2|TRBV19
CASTKETGRNNYGYTF
TGTGCCAGTACAAAGGAGACAGGGAGGAATAACTATGGCTACACCTTC